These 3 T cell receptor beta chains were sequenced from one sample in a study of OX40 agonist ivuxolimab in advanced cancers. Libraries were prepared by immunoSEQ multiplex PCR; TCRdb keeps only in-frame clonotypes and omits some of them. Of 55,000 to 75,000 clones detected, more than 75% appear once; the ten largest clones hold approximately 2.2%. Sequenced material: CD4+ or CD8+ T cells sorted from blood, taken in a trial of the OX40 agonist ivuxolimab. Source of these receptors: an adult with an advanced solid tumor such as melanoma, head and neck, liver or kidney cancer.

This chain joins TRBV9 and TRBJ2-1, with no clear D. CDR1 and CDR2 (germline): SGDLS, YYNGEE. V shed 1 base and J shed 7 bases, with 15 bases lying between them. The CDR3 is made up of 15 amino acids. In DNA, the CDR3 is TGTGCCAGCAGCGTATCGGATCCCCAAGCTAATGAGCAGTTCTTC. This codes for CASSVSDPQANEQFF.

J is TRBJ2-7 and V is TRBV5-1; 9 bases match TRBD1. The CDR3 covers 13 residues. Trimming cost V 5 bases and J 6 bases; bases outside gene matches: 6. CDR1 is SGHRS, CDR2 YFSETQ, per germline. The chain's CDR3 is CASRGQGMREQYF. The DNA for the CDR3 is TGCGCCAGCAGGGGACAGGGTATGCGCGAGCAGTACTTC.

The chain's CDR3 is CASTRGGSRTEAFF. The DNA of the CDR3 is TGTGCCAGCACCAGGGGTGGTTCGAGGACTGAAGCTTTCTTT. This chain joins TRBV14 and TRBJ1-1; the D gene is possibly TRBD1 (6 bases). This CDR3 comprises 14 residues. The V and J ends lost 7 bases and 5 bases respectively, with 17 bases between them. The germline V gene has CDR1 SGHDN and CDR2 FVKESK.